The 29 T cell receptor beta chains listed next were all sequenced from one sample in a study of blood T cell repertoires in COVID-19. Some clones are missing from TCRdb's copy, which holds only in-frame ones; the method was immunoSEQ multiplex PCR. Here the sample spans about 190,000 clones, nearly 90% being singletons. Source material: peripheral blood. These receptors originate from a man aged 50 to 60 with acute or convalescent COVID-19.

The J gene is TRBJ2-2, the V gene TRBV19, with TRBD2 identical over 9 bases. The CDR3 loop spans 13 amino acids. J gave up 8 bases and V 5 bases, and 3 bases lay outside the gene matches. The germline CDR1 and CDR2 sequences are LNHDA and SQIVND (reference sequence). CDR3 sequence reads: CASSFGLAGELFF. CDR3 coding DNA: TGTGCCAGTAGTTTTGGACTAGCGGGGGAGCTGTTTTTT. Full variable domain (missing parts from reference TRBV19 and TRBJ2-2): DGGITQSPKYLFRKEGQNVTLSCEQNLNHDAMYWYRQDPGQGLRLIYYSQIVNDFQKGDIAEGYSVSREKKESFPLTVTSAQKNPTAFYLCASSFGLAGELFFGEGSRLTVL.

The chain links TRBV15 to TRBJ1-3; 8 nucleotides agree with TRBD1. Germline values: CDR1 LNHNV, CDR2 YYDKDF (reference sequence). There are 15 residues in the CDR3. V lost 4 bases to trimming and J lost 3 bases; unmatched junction nucleotides: 5. Here the CDR3 DNA reads TGTGCCACCAGCAAAGGACAGGGTGGTGGAAACACCATATATTTT. Encoded protein: CATSKGQGGGNTIYF.

J is TRBJ1-2 and V is TRBV7-9; maybe TRBD1 (5 bases). The CDR3 runs 13 residues. The V end was cut by 3 bases, the J end by 4 bases, with 9 bases between. Germline lookup yields CDR1 SEHNR and CDR2 FQNEAQ (reference sequence). The CDR3 DNA reads TGTGCCAGCAGCTTCGGGGGTTTCTATGGCTACACCTTC. Translating it yields CASSFGGFYGYTF.

This clone is a singleton in its sample. J is TRBJ1-4 and V is TRBV25-1; D ambiguous. V shed 3 bases and J shed 0 bases, with 11 bases lying between them. Looked up from germline, CDR1 is MGHDK and CDR2 is SYGVNS. The CDR3 runs 16 residues. CDR3 coding DNA: TGTGCCAGCAGTGACCCCCTCAGGACAACTAATGAAAAACTGTTTTTT. Its protein is CASSDPLRTTNEKLFF.

This chain joins TRBV5-6 and TRBJ2-7; perhaps TRBD2 as D (6 bases). The V gene's germline CDR1 is SGHDT and CDR2 YYEEEE. The CDR3 is 15 amino acids. The germline V and J ends were trimmed by 0 bases and 2 bases, with 12 bases remaining between them. The CDR3 DNA is TGTGCCAGCAGCTTGGCACCTAGCGTAACCTACGAGCAGTACTTC. It yields the protein CASSLAPSVTYEQYF.

The chain uses TRBV5-1 and TRBJ2-1; 8 nucleotides agree with TRBD2. Germline loops: CDR1 SGHRS, CDR2 YFSETQ. V dropped 3 bases and J dropped 6; count of bases not matched to a gene: 8. The CDR3 loop spans 15 amino acids. CDR3 in DNA: TGCGCCAGCAGCTCAAGAGGGACTAGTGGCAATGAGCAGTTCTTC. Encoded protein: CASSSRGTSGNEQFF.

This clone came up a few times. This chain uses TRBV18 with TRBJ2-2; D perhaps matches TRBD2 (5 bases). Trimming stripped 3 bases from V and 4 bases from J, with 15 bases between. The CDR3 extends over 16 amino acids. CDR1 and CDR2 from the germline V gene are KGHSH and LQKENI. The CDR3 protein is CASSPFGQRTTGELFF. CDR3 nucleotide sequence: TGTGCCAGCTCACCCTTTGGTCAGCGGACCACCGGGGAGCTGTTTTTT.

The V and J genes are TRBV3-1 (or the pseudogene TRBV3-2) and TRBJ2-3, with 8 bases fitting TRBD2. With 8 bases clipped from V and 5 bases from J, the junction kept 9 bases outside the gene matches. The CDR3 sequence is 14 residues long. Looked up from germline, CDR1 is LGHDT and CDR2 is YNNKEL (reference sequence). CDR3 residues: CASRKAGEKDTQYF. DNA for the CDR3: TGTGCCAGCCGAAAAGCGGGAGAGAAAGATACGCAGTATTTT.

The V call is TRBV6-6, the J call TRBJ1-4; 8 bases match TRBD1. With 6 bases clipped from V and 8 bases from J, the junction kept 5 bases outside the gene matches. The CDR3 runs to 13 residues. Germline CDR1 and CDR2: MNHNY and SVGAGI (reference sequence). CDR3 protein: CASSGQGGEKLFF. CDR3 bases: TGTGCCAGCAGCGGACAGGGAGGCGAAAAACTGTTTTTT.

This clone was seen once. This chain joins TRBV9 and TRBJ2-1, with D perhaps TRBD1 (6 bases). Germline V gene data show CDR1 as SGDLS and CDR2 as YYNGEE. The V end was cut by 5 bases, the J end by 4 bases, with 13 bases between. The CDR3 sequence is 14 residues long. CDR3 sequence reads: CASSRTATYNEQFF. The CDR3, as DNA: TGTGCCAGCAGTAGGACAGCTACGTACAATGAGCAGTTCTTC.

The chain links TRBV28 to TRBJ2-7; the match to TRBD1 covers 7 bases. Germline V gene data show CDR1 as MDHEN and CDR2 as SYDVKM. The CDR3 totals 15 residues. Unmatched junction bases numbered 9, after V lost 6 bases and J lost 1 base. The CDR3 reads CASSPGTVMSYEQYV. In DNA, the CDR3 is TGTGCCAGCAGCCCCGGGACAGTGATGTCCTACGAGCAGTACGTC.

This CDR3 is CASSGVAGNQPQHF. In DNA, the CDR3 is TGCGCCAGCTCAGGGGTAGCTGGCAATCAGCCCCAGCATTTT. The chain uses TRBV10-2 and TRBJ1-5; D might be TRBD1 (6 bases). The length of the CDR3 is 14 residues. Germline-derived CDR1 and CDR2 are WSHSY and SAAADI. The V end lost 8 bases, the J end lost 2 bases, and 13 bases lay between the germline ends.

The chain recombines TRBV6-5 with TRBJ2-5, with 7 positions matching TRBD2. This CDR3 is built from 13 residues. The V segment lost 6 bases and the J segment 6 bases; nucleotides outside the gene matches: 7. Germline values: CDR1 MNHEY, CDR2 SVGAGI. The CDR3 DNA reads as TGTGCCAGCAGAGGAGAGGGAGGGAAGACCCAGTACTTC. As protein: CASRGEGGKTQYF.

This clone occurred once. CDR3 residues: CASSQPTDTQYF. The CDR3 bases are TGTGCCAGCTCACAGCCCACAGATACGCAGTATTTT. V is TRBV18 and J is TRBJ2-3; D gene ambiguous. Trimming shortened V by 4 bases and J by 2 bases, and 4 bases separated the two germline ends. This CDR3 is built from 12 residues. The germline gives CDR1 KGHSH, CDR2 LQKENI.

This clone was seen more than once but under ten times. Mismatch with germline at one junction end may stem from a read error. The V call is TRBV7-7, the J call TRBJ2-2; 8 positions agree with TRBD1. CDR1 and CDR2 from the germline V gene are SSHAT and FNYEAQ (reference sequence). CDR3 length equals 14 residues. This CDR3 reads CASSLDRATGELFF. CDR3 in DNA: TGTGCTAGCAGCTTGGACAGGGCAACCGGGGAGCTGTTTTTT. The variable domain in full, completed from reference TRBV7-7 and TRBJ2-2, reads GAGVSQSPRYKVTKRGQDVTLRCDPISSHATLYWYQQALGQGPEFLTYFNYEAQPDKSGLPSDRFSAERPEGSISTLTIQRTEQRDSAMYRCASSLDRATGELFFGEGSRLTVL.

The gene calls are TRBV9 and TRBJ1-6; a possible D gene is TRBD1 (5 bases). Per the germline V gene, CDR1 is SGDLS and CDR2 is YYNGEE. V lost 3 bases and J lost 8, with 12 bases in between. The CDR3 spans 14 residues. CDR3: CASSAPTGDSPLHF. DNA for the CDR3: TGTGCCAGCAGCGCACCCACAGGAGATTCACCCCTCCACTTT.

This clone was counted once. CDR3 residues: CSVVGRDFYEQYF. CDR3 DNA sequence: TGCAGCGTTGTTGGGCGGGACTTCTACGAGCAGTACTTC. The chain carries TRBV29-1 and TRBJ2-7; tentatively, D is TRBD2 (6 bases). Trimming took 4 bases from V and 3 from J, leaving 13 bases between them. Germline V CDR1 and CDR2: SQVTM, ANQGSEA. The CDR3 loop spans 13 amino acids.

The gene calls are TRBV6-1 and TRBJ2-7, with 8 bases matching TRBD2. Germline V gene lookup returns CDR1 MNHNS and CDR2 SASEGT. Trimming took 2 bases from V and 5 from J; bases not matched to a gene: 11. CDR3 length: 16 residues. This chain's CDR3 is CASSELRTSPMNEQYF. Here the CDR3 DNA reads TGTGCCAGCAGTGAACTAAGGACTAGCCCGATGAACGAGCAGTACTTC.

This rearrangement joins TRBV9 to TRBJ2-3; D remains ambiguous. The CDR3 has 12 amino acids. The germline V and J ends were trimmed by 0 bases and 4 bases, with 3 bases remaining between them. Germline V CDR1 and CDR2: SGDLS, YYNGEE. The CDR3 DNA reads as TGTGCCAGCAGCGTAGTCTCAGATACGCAGTATTTT. Its protein is CASSVVSDTQYF.

The chain uses TRBV4-3 and TRBJ2-5, with a possible D match to TRBD2 (5 bases). Germline CDR1 LGHNA, CDR2 YSLEER. The CDR3 length is 16 residues. With 0 bases removed from V and 9 bases from J, the gap between germline ends came to 20 bases. The CDR3 protein is CASSQDSGRGLRAQYF. The CDR3 nucleotides are TGCGCCAGCAGCCAAGATTCCGGTCGTGGACTTAGGGCCCAGTACTTC.

The V call is TRBV27, the J call TRBJ1-2, with unresolved D. The CDR3 runs to 15 residues. CDR1 is MNHEY, CDR2 SMNVEV, per germline (reference sequence). V dropped 5 bases and J dropped 8 bases, with 21 bases sitting between them. CDR3 sequence: CASSPRWGGQRGYTF. For the CDR3, the DNA is TGTGCCAGCAGTCCCAGGTGGGGAGGGCAACGAGGCTACACCTTC.

This clone was picked up one time. V gene TRBV6-5 combines with J gene TRBJ2-1; 10 bases line up with TRBD2. The germline gives CDR1 MNHEY, CDR2 SVGAGI. CDR3 length: 15 amino acids. J was trimmed by 6 bases and V by 4 bases; bases with no gene match: 6. The CDR3 DNA follows: TGTGCCAGCAGTTTCAGCGGGAGGGCCTTCAATGAGCAGTTCTTC. It specifies CASSFSGRAFNEQFF.

The chain links TRBV5-4 to TRBJ1-1, with 9 bases lining up with TRBD1. Trimming removed 2 bases from V and 8 bases from J; junction bases left unmatched: 4. The CDR3 length is 13 residues. Per the germline V gene, CDR1 is SGHNT and CDR2 is YYREEE (reference sequence). CDR3 amino acids: CASSLQGAEEAFF. The CDR3 nucleotides read TGTGCCAGCAGCTTACAGGGGGCGGAAGAAGCTTTCTTT.

The chain combines TRBV12-3 or TRBV12-4 with TRBJ2-7, with a possible D match to TRBD1 (5 bases). Between the trimmed V and J ends, which lost 3 bases and 3 bases, there was a span of 9 bases. The CDR3 sequence is 13 residues long. In DNA form, the CDR3 reads TGTGCCAGCAGTTTTGCAGGGAACTACGAGCAGTACTTC. Protein product: CASSFAGNYEQYF.

The chain combines TRBV4-1 with TRBJ1-4; possible D gene TRBD1, 5 bases. The CDR3 length is 16 residues. Germline lookup yields CDR1 MGHRA and CDR2 YSYEKL. V was pared by 4 bases and J by 4 bases, with 16 bases between. DNA of the CDR3: TGCGCCAGCAGCCCCCTTAATGGGGCCGGTAATGAAAAACTGTTTTTT. Its translation is CASSPLNGAGNEKLFF.

For this clone: Other DNA sequences of this sample code for an identical CDR3. The DNA of the CDR3 is TGTGCCAGCAGCCCAGGGGTCACAGATACGCAGTATTTT. As protein: CASSPGVTDTQYF. V and J are TRBV9 and TRBJ2-3; possible D gene TRBD1, 6 bases. Germline V gene data show CDR1 as SGDLS and CDR2 as YYNGEE. The CDR3 contains 13 residues. The germline V and J ends were trimmed by 4 bases and 2 bases, with 8 bases remaining between them.

The V call is TRBV4-1, the J call TRBJ1-5, with 10 nucleotides matching TRBD1. Trimming took 0 bases from V and 3 from J; bases not matched to a gene: 11. The CDR3 is made up of 19 amino acids. In germline, CDR1 is MGHRA, CDR2 YSYEKL. The CDR3 region is CASSQERMDRGIVNQPQHF. The CDR3 coding sequence is TGCGCCAGCAGCCAAGAGAGGATGGACAGGGGGATAGTCAATCAGCCCCAGCATTTT.

This chain connects TRBV7-9 to TRBJ1-4; the match to TRBD1 covers 8 bases. The CDR3 has 15 amino acids. Germline values: CDR1 SEHNR, CDR2 FQNEAQ (reference sequence). Germline trimming cut 3 bases from V and 8 bases from J; bases unmatched to any gene: 8. The CDR3 loop reads CASSFGDRLGEKLFF. CDR3 DNA: TGTGCCAGCAGCTTTGGGGACAGGTTGGGAGAAAAACTGTTTTTT.

Worth noting for this clone: The sample has other DNA sequences that encode this CDR3 too. The genes are TRBV28 and TRBJ1-3; 9 positions agree with TRBD1. CDR1 is MDHEN and CDR2 is SYDVKM in the germline V gene. After removal of 0 bases from V and 4 bases from J, the junction contained 7 bases not matched to a gene. This CDR3 has 17 residues. The CDR3: CASSLWGTGSYGNTIYF. The CDR3 coding sequence is TGTGCCAGCAGTTTATGGGGGACAGGGAGTTACGGAAACACCATATATTTT. The variable domain in full, completed from reference TRBV28 and TRBJ1-3, reads DVKVTQSSRYLVKRTGEKVFLECVQDMDHENMFWYRQDPGLGLRLIYFSYDVKMKEKGDIPEGYSVSREKKERFSLILESASTNQTSMYLCASSLWGTGSYGNTIYFGEGSWLTVV.